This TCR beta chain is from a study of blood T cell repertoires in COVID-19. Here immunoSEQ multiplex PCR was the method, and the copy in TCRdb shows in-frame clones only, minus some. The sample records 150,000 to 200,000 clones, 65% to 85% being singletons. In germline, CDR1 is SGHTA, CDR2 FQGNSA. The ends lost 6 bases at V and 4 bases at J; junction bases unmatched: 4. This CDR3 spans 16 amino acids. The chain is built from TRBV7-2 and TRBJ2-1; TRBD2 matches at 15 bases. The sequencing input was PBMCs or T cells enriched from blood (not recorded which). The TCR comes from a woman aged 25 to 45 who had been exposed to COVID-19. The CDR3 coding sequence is TGTGCCAGCAGAGGACTAGCGGGGGGGGGATACAATGAGCAGTTCTTC. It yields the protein CASRGLAGGGYNEQFF.